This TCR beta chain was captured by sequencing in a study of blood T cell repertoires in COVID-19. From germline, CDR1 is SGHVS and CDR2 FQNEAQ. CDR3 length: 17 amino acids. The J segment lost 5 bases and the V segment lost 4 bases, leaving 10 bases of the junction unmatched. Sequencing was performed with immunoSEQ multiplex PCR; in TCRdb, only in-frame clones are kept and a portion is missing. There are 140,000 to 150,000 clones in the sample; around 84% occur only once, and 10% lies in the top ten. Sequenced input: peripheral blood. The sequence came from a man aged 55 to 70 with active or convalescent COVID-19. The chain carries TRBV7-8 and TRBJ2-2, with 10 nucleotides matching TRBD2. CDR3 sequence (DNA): TGTGCCAGCAGCTCGCTAACTAGCGGGATAGAGACCGGGGAGCTGTTTTTT. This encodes CASSSLTSGIETGELFF.